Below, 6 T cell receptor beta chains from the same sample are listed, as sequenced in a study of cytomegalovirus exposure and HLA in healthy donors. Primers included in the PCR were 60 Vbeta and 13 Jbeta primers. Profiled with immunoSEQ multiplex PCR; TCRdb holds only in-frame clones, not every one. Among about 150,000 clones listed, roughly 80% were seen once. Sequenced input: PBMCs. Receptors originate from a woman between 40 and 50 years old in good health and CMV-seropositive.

CDR3 in DNA: TGTGCCAGCAGCCCACTTGAAGTCTATGGCTACACCTTC. Protein sequence: CASSPLEVYGYTF. The V call is TRBV7-2, the J call TRBJ1-2; D gene ambiguous. Looked up from germline, CDR1 is SGHTA and CDR2 is FQGNSA. The length of the CDR3 is 13 residues. Between the trimmed V and J ends, which lost 5 bases and 4 bases, there was a span of 11 bases.

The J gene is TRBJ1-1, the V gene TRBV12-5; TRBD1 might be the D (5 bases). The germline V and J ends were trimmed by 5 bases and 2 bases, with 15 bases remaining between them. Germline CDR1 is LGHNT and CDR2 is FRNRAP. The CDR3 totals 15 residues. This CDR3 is CASGTFAGGNTEAFF. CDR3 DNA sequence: TGTGCTAGTGGTACTTTTGCCGGGGGTAACACTGAAGCTTTCTTT.

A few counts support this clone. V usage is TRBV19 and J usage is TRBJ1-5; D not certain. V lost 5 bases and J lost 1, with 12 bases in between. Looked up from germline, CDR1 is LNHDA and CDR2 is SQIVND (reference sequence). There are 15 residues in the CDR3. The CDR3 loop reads CASSYSVVSNQPQHF. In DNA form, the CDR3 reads TGTGCCAGTAGTTATTCGGTGGTGAGCAATCAGCCCCAGCATTTT.

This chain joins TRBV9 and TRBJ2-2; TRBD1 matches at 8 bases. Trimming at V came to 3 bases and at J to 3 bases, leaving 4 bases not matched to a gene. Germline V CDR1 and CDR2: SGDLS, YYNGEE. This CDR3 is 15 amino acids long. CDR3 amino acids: CASSARDRHTGELFF. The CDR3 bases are TGTGCCAGCAGCGCCCGGGACAGGCACACCGGGGAGCTGTTTTTT.

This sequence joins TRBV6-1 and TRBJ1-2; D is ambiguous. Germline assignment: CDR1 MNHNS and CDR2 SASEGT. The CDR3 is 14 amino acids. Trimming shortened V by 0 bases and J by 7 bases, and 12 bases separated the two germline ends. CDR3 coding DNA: TGTGCCAGCAGTGAAGCAGGAGGAATTGGTGGCTACACCTTC. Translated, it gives CASSEAGGIGGYTF.

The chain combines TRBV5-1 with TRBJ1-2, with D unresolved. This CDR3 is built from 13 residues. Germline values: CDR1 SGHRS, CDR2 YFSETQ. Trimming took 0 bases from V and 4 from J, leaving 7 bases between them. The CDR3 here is CASSLEASYGYTF. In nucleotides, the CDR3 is TGCGCCAGCAGCTTGGAAGCGAGCTATGGCTACACCTTC. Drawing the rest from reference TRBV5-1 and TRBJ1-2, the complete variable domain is KAGVTQTPRYLIKTRGQQVTLSCSPISGHRSVSWYQQTPGQGLQFLFEYFSETQRNKGNFPGRFSGRQFSNSRSEMNVSTLELGDSALYLCASSLEASYGYTFGSGTRLTVV.